A single sample gave rise to the 8 T cell receptor beta chains below, sequenced in a study of blood T cells in healthy people across ages. Then a second PCR, running roughly 6 to 12 cycles, was carried out with a sample-barcoded 5' primer and a J-beta primer mix. Using its own MiXCR run on the 5' RACE reads, TCRdb lists one record per CDR3 protein. The repertoire holds some 760,000 distinct CDR3 sequences, with 20% to 30% as singletons. These data also formed part of another study, on T cells of mothers and their children.

Sequenced input: blood. All receptors derive from a boy aged 5 to 17 in good health.

The CDR3 DNA reads TGTGCCACCAGTGATCGGACAGGGAGAGGGACAGATACGCAGTATTTT. Protein: CATSDRTGRGTDTQYF. This rearrangement joins TRBV24-1 to TRBJ2-3; 8 positions match TRBD1. V gave up 3 bases and J gave up 3 bases; unmatched junction bases: 7. The CDR3 is 16 amino acids. Looked up from germline, CDR1 is KGHDR and CDR2 is SFDVKD.

This clonotype was detected a few times. The genes are TRBV29-1 and TRBJ2-1; no clear D. Germline V CDR1 and CDR2: SQVTM, ANQGSEA. The CDR3 length is 10 residues. The germline V and J ends were trimmed by 3 bases and 10 bases, with 7 bases remaining between them. CDR3 residues: CSVERQEQFF. CDR3 DNA sequence: TGCAGCGTTGAGCGTCAGGAGCAGTTCTTC.

This clonotype was picked up many times. This chain connects TRBV7-2 to TRBJ2-1; D tentatively fits TRBD1 or TRBD2 (5 bases each). The germline V gene has CDR1 SGHTA and CDR2 FQGNSA. CDR3 size: 15 residues. V lost 0 bases, J lost 0 bases, and 6 bases lay in between. The CDR3 loop reads CASSLAGDSYNEQFF. In nucleotides, the CDR3 is TGTGCCAGCAGCTTAGCGGGGGACTCCTACAATGAGCAGTTCTTC. The variable domain in full, completed from reference TRBV7-2 and TRBJ2-1, reads GAGVSQSPSNKVTEKGKDVELRCDPISGHTALYWYRQSLGQGLEFLIYFQGNSAPDKSGLPSDRFSAERTGGSVSTLTIQRTQQEDSAVYLCASSLAGDSYNEQFFGPGTRLTVL.

This clonotype was seen more than once but under ten times. The J gene is TRBJ2-5, the V gene TRBV4-3; 8 bases map to TRBD2. The CDR3 spans 16 residues. V was pared by 1 base and J by 3 bases, with 7 bases of the junction left unmatched. CDR1 LGHNA and CDR2 YSLEER come from the germline V gene. For the CDR3, the DNA is TGCGCCAGCAGCCAAGGGTGGGCGGGGGGTAAAGAGACCCAGTACTTC. Translated: CASSQGWAGGKETQYF.

The chain is built from TRBV3-1 and TRBJ2-1, with 7 bases that match TRBD2. The CDR3 is made up of 16 amino acids. Germline V gene sequence: CDR1 LGHDT, CDR2 YNNKEL (reference sequence). The junction had 15 bases not matched to a gene; V was cut back by 1 base and J by 12 bases. The CDR3 region is CASSQVRAGVYSRQFF. CDR3 DNA: TGTGCCAGCAGCCAAGTCCGCGCGGGGGTTTATAGTAGGCAGTTCTTC.

The chain is built from TRBV7-2 and TRBJ2-5, with D hard to call. The closer fit of TRBJ2-7 to the DNA end suggests the J call may be wrong. The CDR3 totals 13 residues. Germline V gene sequence: CDR1 SGHTA, CDR2 FQGNSA. This CDR3 reads CASSSRARYEQYF. The CDR3 region has the DNA TGTGCCAGCAGCTCCCGGGCCCGCTACGAGCAGTACTTC.

This clonotype was seen ten or more times. The germline gene is not matched at one end of the junction; a read error may be the cause. V usage is TRBV7-7 and J usage is TRBJ2-3; 7 bases map to TRBD1. Germline V lookup: CDR1 SSHAT, CDR2 FNYEAQ (reference sequence). The CDR3 is 14 residues long. The CDR3 region has the DNA TGTGCTAGCAGCGGAACAGGGGGCACAGATACGCAGTATTTT. Protein: CASSGTGGTDTQYF.

This clonotype was seen a handful of times. The CDR3: CSAIKGDYQETQYF. As DNA, the CDR3 is TGCAGTGCCATCAAGGGGGACTACCAAGAGACCCAGTACTTC. The V call is TRBV20-1, the J call TRBJ2-5, with D perhaps assigned TRBD1 or TRBD2 (6 bases each). Trimming shortened V by 6 bases and J by 0 bases, and 14 bases separated the two germline ends. CDR3 length: 14 residues. Germline V gene sequence: CDR1 DFQATT, CDR2 SNEGSKA (reference sequence).